The TCR beta chain under discussion was sequenced for a study of blood T cell repertoires in COVID-19. About the study: Acute-phase and convalescent COVID-19 samples originated in the United States, Italy and Spain.

Per the germline V gene, CDR1 is SNHLY and CDR2 is FYNNEI. V lost 1 base and J 2 bases, leaving 12 bases between the germline ends. The CDR3 loop spans 15 amino acids. As handled by the study authors: Reference gene primer amplification yielded estimated nucleated cell counts. Assay used: immunoSEQ multiplex PCR; TCRdb lists only in-frame clones, some missing. Clone size and V and J calls were adopted from that table, with D and trimming inferred from the DNA. The table includes some 400,000 clones, approximately 91% detected once. Clinical history reported by participants formed the basis on which cohorts were assigned. Up to 2 weeks before entering the study, exposed participants had met a COVID-19 case.

Input material: PBMCs or T cells enriched from blood (not recorded which). This sequence was found in a woman between 40 and 50 years old who had been exposed to COVID-19. The J gene is TRBJ2-7, the V gene TRBV2, with no clear D. CDR3 DNA sequence: TGTGCCAGCAGTGAAGGTAGCTTCCGGACCTACGAGCAGTACTTC. As protein: CASSEGSFRTYEQYF.